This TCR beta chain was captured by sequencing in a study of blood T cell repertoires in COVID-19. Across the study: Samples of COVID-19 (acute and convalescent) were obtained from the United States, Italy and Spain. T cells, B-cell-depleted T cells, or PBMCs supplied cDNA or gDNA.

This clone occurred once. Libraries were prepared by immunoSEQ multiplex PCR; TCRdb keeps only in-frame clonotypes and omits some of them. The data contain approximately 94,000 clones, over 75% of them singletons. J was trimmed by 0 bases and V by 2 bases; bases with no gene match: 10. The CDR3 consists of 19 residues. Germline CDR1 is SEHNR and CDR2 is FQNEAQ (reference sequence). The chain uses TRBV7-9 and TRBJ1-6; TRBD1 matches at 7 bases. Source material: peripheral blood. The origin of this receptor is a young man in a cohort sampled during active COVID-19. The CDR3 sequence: CASSLFGTVESSYNSPLHF. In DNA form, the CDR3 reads TGTGCCAGCAGCTTATTCGGGACAGTAGAAAGCTCCTATAATTCACCCCTCCACTTT.